This T cell receptor (beta chain) was captured by sequencing in a study of technical replicates of blood from several donors (TCRdb year 2017). Its CDR3 holds 15 amino acids, cysteine through phenylalanine. Only the CDR3 part of the read is kept: 45 bases, read in frame from the first base. Trimming accounts for 5 bases at V and 6 bases at J, while the number of junction bases matched to no gene is 9. CDR1 and CDR2 were assigned from the germline V gene as SNHLY and FYNNEI. Receptor libraries were prepared by the immunoSEQ multiplex PCR assay. The clones in this table, taken by TCRdb from immuneACCESS, are in-frame only. Not every clone is retained; where verified, under half of the shortfall comes from an unresolved V gene, and the cause of the rest is unknown. This sample holds about 75,000 clones; around 94% were observed only once. The ten largest clones take up roughly 0.39% of the sample. To note about this clone: Its antigen remains undetermined. The record has no base qualities; no much larger clone is one base away.

This TCR derives from a human donor in good health. Rearrangement joined TRBV2 to TRBJ2-1, and 8 bases in between align with TRBD2. Sequencing was carried out using T cells isolated from PBMCs. The CDR3 protein is CASSKSRGLANEQFF. The nucleotide sequence is given as TGTGCCAGCAGTAAGAGCAGAGGACTAGCCAATGAGCAGTTCTTC.